One TCR beta chain is described in this entry. The data stem from a study of control samples from healthy donors and cancer patients. Germline CDR1 is LGHNA and CDR2 is YSLEER. The CDR3 covers 15 residues. V gave up 1 base and J gave up 7 bases; unmatched junction bases: 3. Sequencing was performed with immunoSEQ multiplex PCR; in TCRdb, only in-frame clones are kept and a portion is missing. The sample records around 150,000 clones, about 89% being singletons. Material for sequencing was blood. The sequence was obtained from a man aged 30 to 45 in good health. The chain is built from TRBV4-3 and TRBJ1-4, with 10 bases lining up with TRBD1. This CDR3 reads CASSQVWDRGEKLFF. The CDR3 nucleotides are TGCGCCAGCAGCCAAGTCTGGGACAGGGGTGAAAAACTGTTTTTT.